This T cell receptor (beta chain) came from a study of blood T cells in healthy people across ages. General observations from the study: While age rose, TCR beta diversity per million T cells dropped in a roughly linear way.

The CDR3 consists of 12 residues. Germline CDR1 SGHRS, CDR2 YFSETQ. The second PCR ran 7 to 11 cycles with a sample-barcoded 5' primer and J-beta primers. Each CDR3 protein is one row after TCRdb ran MiXCR on the 5' RACE reads. This repertoire shows about 2 million distinct CDR3 sequences, just under 50% found once; its top ten account for approximately 2%. This clonotype was found many times. Its antigen is not known. The junction shows a germline mismatch at one end, possibly a read error. Donors were systemically healthy Caucasian individuals from Russia aged 6 to 90 years. The specimen was blood. This TCR came from a middle-aged woman in good health. The J gene is TRBJ1-1, the V gene TRBV5-1; D is ambiguous. DNA of the CDR3: TGTGCCAGCAGCTCAGGGAACACTGAAGCTTTCTTT. Amino acids: CASSSGNTEAFF.